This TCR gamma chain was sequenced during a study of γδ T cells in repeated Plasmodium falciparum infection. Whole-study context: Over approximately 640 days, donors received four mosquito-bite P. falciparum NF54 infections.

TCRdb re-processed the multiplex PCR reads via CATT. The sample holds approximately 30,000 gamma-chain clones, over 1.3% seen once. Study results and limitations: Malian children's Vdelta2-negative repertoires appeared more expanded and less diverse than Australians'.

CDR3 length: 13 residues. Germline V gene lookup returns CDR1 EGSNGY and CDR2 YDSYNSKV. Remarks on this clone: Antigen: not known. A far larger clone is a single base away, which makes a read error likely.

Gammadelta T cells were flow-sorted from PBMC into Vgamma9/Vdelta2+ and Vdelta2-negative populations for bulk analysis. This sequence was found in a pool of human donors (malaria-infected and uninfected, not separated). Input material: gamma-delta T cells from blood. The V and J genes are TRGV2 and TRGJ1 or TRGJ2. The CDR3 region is CATWDGQTGKKLF. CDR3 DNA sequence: TGTGCAACCTGGGACGGGCAAACGGGTAAGAAACTCTTT.